The next 27 T cell receptor beta chains were all read from a single sample in a study of spatial heterogeneity in lung cancer. TCRdb reanalysed the 5' RACE reads using MiXCR and keeps one entry per CDR3 protein. The sample lists 51,000 or so distinct CDR3 sequences, 6.5% to 7.5% occurring once. Time point: blood at routine non-recurrence follow-up after resection. Frozen PBMC, nontumor lung or tumor provided whole RNA, which was sequenced unsorted. The sequences come from PBMCs, collected at follow-up. These TCRs come from a female donor with early-stage non-small cell lung cancer.

This clonotype was observed a few times. The rearrangement links TRBV20-1 to TRBJ2-3; the D gene is possibly TRBD2 (7 bases). Per the germline V gene, CDR1 is DFQATT and CDR2 is SNEGSKA (reference sequence). With 7 bases removed from V and 2 bases from J, the gap between germline ends came to 13 bases. This CDR3 spans 13 amino acids. As DNA, the CDR3 is TGCAGTGTGATGGGGGGGGCCACAGATACGCAGTATTTT. This codes for CSVMGGATDTQYF.

Many counts were recorded for this clonotype. CDR3 loop: CASSLSGGSEQYF. Written as DNA, the CDR3 is TGTGCCAGCAGTTTATCGGGGGGGAGCGAGCAGTACTTC. V usage is TRBV28 and J usage is TRBJ2-7, with 8 bases lining up with TRBD2. After removal of 1 base from V and 6 bases from J, the junction contained 2 bases not matched to a gene. This CDR3 comprises 13 residues. The germline V gene encodes CDR1 MDHEN and CDR2 SYDVKM.

This clonotype was counted ten times or more. This chain connects TRBV28 to TRBJ1-5; D not certain. The germline V gene encodes CDR1 MDHEN and CDR2 SYDVKM. The V end was cut by 6 bases, the J end by 0 bases, with 15 bases between. This CDR3 region has 16 residues. The CDR3 is CASSRTATASNQPQHF. DNA of the CDR3: TGTGCCAGCAGCCGTACCGCAACAGCTAGCAATCAGCCCCAGCATTTT. Full variable domain (rest looked up from reference TRBV28 and TRBJ1-5): DVKVTQSSRYLVKRTGEKVFLECVQDMDHENMFWYRQDPGLGLRLIYFSYDVKMKEKGDIPEGYSVSREKKERFSLILESASTNQTSMYLCASSRTATASNQPQHFGDGTRLSIL.

This clonotype has only a few counts. The rearrangement uses TRBV18 and TRBJ1-2; 7 positions agree with TRBD1. The J segment lost 3 bases and the V segment lost 0 bases, leaving 10 bases of the junction unmatched. The CDR3 covers 17 residues. Germline loops: CDR1 KGHSH, CDR2 LQKENI. The CDR3 loop is CASSPPGQTFTYYGYTF. Here the CDR3 DNA reads TGTGCCAGCTCACCACCGGGACAGACCTTCACTTACTATGGCTACACCTTC.

This clonotype was counted at least ten times. The V call is TRBV7-2, the J call TRBJ2-1, with 8 bases aligning to TRBD2. V was clipped by 0 bases and J by 11 bases; unmatched bases: 12. Germline-derived CDR1 and CDR2 are SGHTA and FQGNSA. The CDR3 covers 16 residues. The CDR3 bases are TGTGCCAGCAGCTTAGCGAGCGGGAGAAGCGTTGTTAAGCAGTTCTTC. Its protein is CASSLASGRSVVKQFF.

This clonotype was detected many times. The chain employs TRBV7-2 and TRBJ2-2; no definite D call. Trimming stripped 1 base from V and 8 bases from J, with 8 bases between. The CDR3 totals 13 residues. Germline V gene sequence: CDR1 SGHTA, CDR2 FQGNSA. CDR3 region: CASSLGGFGELFF. CDR3 coding DNA: TGTGCCAGCAGCTTAGGGGGTTTTGGGGAGCTGTTTTTT.

The CDR3 DNA reads TGTGCCAGCAGTGGGGGAGGCAGGGTGACCGGGGAGCTGTTTTTT. Translating it yields CASSGGGRVTGELFF. The chain is built from TRBV12-3 or TRBV12-4 and TRBJ2-2; a weak D match, TRBD2 (6 bases). The CDR3 sequence is 15 residues long. With 5 bases removed from V and 5 bases from J, the gap between germline ends came to 15 bases.

This clonotype appeared a few times. V usage is TRBV7-9 and J usage is TRBJ2-7, with D possibly being TRBD1 or TRBD2 (6 bases each). The CDR3 contains 13 residues. The V end was cut by 4 bases, the J end by 2 bases, with 9 bases between. Germline CDR1 is SEHNR and CDR2 is FQNEAQ (reference sequence). DNA of the CDR3: TGTGCCAGCAGCTGGGGGGACACCTACGAGCAGTACTTC. Translating it yields CASSWGDTYEQYF.

This clonotype was counted between two and nine times. The rearrangement uses TRBV20-1 and TRBJ1-1; the D is unclear. The CDR3 extends over 12 amino acids. Germline lookup yields CDR1 DFQATT and CDR2 SNEGSKA (reference sequence). V lost 6 bases, J lost 4 bases, and 12 bases lay in between. CDR3: CSARRWGTEAFF. The CDR3 DNA is TGCAGTGCCAGGCGGTGGGGCACTGAAGCTTTCTTT.

This clonotype was observed a few times. The chain recombines TRBV7-9 with TRBJ2-7, with 11 bases matching TRBD2. This CDR3 has 15 residues. V lost 5 bases, J lost 4 bases, and 7 bases stayed unmatched. Germline CDR1 is SEHNR and CDR2 is FQNEAQ (reference sequence). The CDR3 loop reads CASSPGLAGGYEQYF. As DNA, the CDR3 is TGTGCCAGCAGCCCCGGGCTAGCGGGGGGATACGAGCAGTACTTC.

The sample holds many counts of this clonotype. The V gene is TRBV24-1, the J gene TRBJ1-2; tentatively, D is TRBD1 (6 bases). CDR3 size: 12 residues. CDR1 and CDR2 from the germline V gene are KGHDR and SFDVKD. The ends were cut back, 6 bases at V and 6 bases at J, with 10 bases in the middle. The CDR3 DNA follows: TGTGCCACCAGTTCAGGGGTAGATGGCTACACCTTC. Protein product: CATSSGVDGYTF.

This clonotype was seen only a few times. Here the CDR3 DNA reads TGCAGTGCTCATTTTCCCCATAACAATCAGCCCCAGCATTTT. Translated: CSAHFPHNNQPQHF. The chain couples TRBV20-1 to TRBJ1-5; D remains unclear. Between the trimmed V and J ends, which lost 5 bases and 3 bases, there was a span of 14 bases. CDR1 is DFQATT, CDR2 SNEGSKA, per germline (reference sequence). CDR3 length equals 14 residues.

In its sample, this clonotype was seen many times. This chain joins TRBV7-9 and TRBJ2-7, with D hard to call. V lost 5 bases and J lost 0, with 5 bases in between. Germline V gene lookup returns CDR1 SEHNR and CDR2 FQNEAQ (reference sequence). The CDR3 contains 12 residues. CDR3 DNA sequence: TGTGCCAGCAGCCTGGGCTCCTACGAGCAGTACTTC. The encoded protein is CASSLGSYEQYF.

This clonotype was detected ten times or more. The genes are TRBV7-8 and TRBJ2-1; weak D call: TRBD2 (7 bases). The CDR3 length is 16 residues. Germline assignment: CDR1 SGHVS and CDR2 FQNEAQ. Deletions cut 4 bases from V and 2 bases from J, with 15 bases between. CDR3 in amino acids: CASSSRGAGAYNEQFF. CDR3 DNA sequence: TGTGCCAGCAGCTCTCGGGGGGCGGGGGCCTACAATGAGCAGTTCTTC.

This clonotype was observed at least ten times. V is TRBV5-1 and J is TRBJ2-7, with a tentative D call TRBD1 (6 bases). The CDR3 length is 15 residues. Looked up from germline, CDR1 is SGHRS and CDR2 is YFSETQ. V was trimmed by 4 bases and J by 2 bases, leaving 16 bases between them. The CDR3 reads CASSANAGQTYEQYF. Here the CDR3 DNA reads TGCGCCAGCAGCGCGAATGCCGGACAGACCTACGAGCAGTACTTC.

This clonotype occurred many times. V usage is TRBV4-1 and J usage is TRBJ2-7; 9 bases map to TRBD2. Trimming at V came to 4 bases and at J to 2 bases, leaving 6 bases not matched to a gene. This CDR3 comprises 15 residues. Germline V gives CDR1 MGHRA, CDR2 YSYEKL. The CDR3 nucleotides read TGCGCCAGCAGCCGAGAGGGCGGGGGGGCCTACGAGCAGTACTTC. Its translation is CASSREGGGAYEQYF.

The gene calls are TRBV2 and TRBJ2-2; D gene unclear. Germline V gene sequence: CDR1 SNHLY, CDR2 FYNNEI. The CDR3 runs 12 residues. V lost 2 bases, J lost 5 bases, and 3 bases lay in between. The CDR3 is CASSEMTGELFF. The CDR3 DNA sequence: TGTGCCAGCAGTGAAATGACCGGGGAGCTGTTTTTT.

This chain uses TRBV20-1 with TRBJ1-2, with D hard to call. CDR3 size: 12 residues. The germline V and J ends were trimmed by 3 bases and 4 bases, with 9 bases remaining between them. CDR1 is DFQATT and CDR2 is SNEGSKA in the germline V gene (reference sequence). This CDR3 is CSARWPPYGYTF. The DNA of the CDR3 is TGCAGTGCTAGGTGGCCGCCCTATGGCTACACCTTC.

The gene calls are TRBV6-2 or TRBV6-3 and TRBJ2-3, with a possible D match to TRBD1 (6 bases). Per germline, CDR1 MNHEY and CDR2 SVGEGT. V lost 5 bases and J 2 bases, leaving 17 bases between the germline ends. The CDR3 sequence is 16 residues long. The CDR3, as DNA: TGTGCCAGCAGTACAACAGGGTTCGGTAACACAGATACGCAGTATTTT. It encodes CASSTTGFGNTDTQYF.

This clonotype was observed many times. The chain recombines TRBV5-1 with TRBJ1-1; 9 bases are a match to TRBD1. Germline values: CDR1 SGHRS, CDR2 YFSETQ. The CDR3 is made up of 13 amino acids. V shed 4 bases, J shed 12 bases, and the junction held 10 bases outside the gene matches. CDR3 nucleotide sequence: TGCGCCAGCAGCCCGGACAGGGGCGTCAGAACTTTCTTT. This codes for CASSPDRGVRTFF.

The chain carries TRBV10-1 and TRBJ2-1, with TRBD1 identical over 9 bases. V lost 6 bases, J lost 6 bases, and 3 bases stayed unmatched. The CDR3 runs 13 residues. Germline V gene lookup returns CDR1 WNHNN and CDR2 SYGVQD (reference sequence). The CDR3: CASRGQGSNEQFF. CDR3 bases: TGCGCCAGCAGGGGACAGGGAAGCAATGAGCAGTTCTTC.

Ten or more counts support this clonotype. CDR3 nucleotide sequence: TGTGCCAGCAGCTTGGACCTCGTAGCGGGGGGCCCGAATGAGCAGTTCTTC. This encodes CASSLDLVAGGPNEQFF. The chain employs TRBV5-4 and TRBJ2-1, with TRBD2 identical over 10 bases. Unmatched junction bases numbered 10, after V lost 0 bases and J lost 7 bases. The CDR3 sequence is 17 residues long. CDR1 is SGHNT and CDR2 is YYREEE in the germline V gene (reference sequence).

The gene calls are TRBV2 and TRBJ1-1, with 7 bases identical to TRBD1. The CDR3 extends over 15 amino acids. Germline CDR1 SNHLY, CDR2 FYNNEI. V lost 6 bases and J lost 2; bases outside the gene matches: 9. CDR3: CASRAETGINTEAFF. CDR3 bases: TGTGCCAGCAGGGCGGAGACAGGGATAAACACTGAAGCTTTCTTT.

The table lists this clonotype with many counts. The J gene is TRBJ1-1, the V gene TRBV6-2 or TRBV6-3, with D perhaps TRBD1 (5 bases). Looked up from germline, CDR1 is MNHEY and CDR2 is SVGEGT. The V and J ends lost 6 bases and 11 bases respectively, with 16 bases between them. The CDR3 has 12 amino acids. CDR3 loop: CASSYMRGDAFF. In DNA, the CDR3 is TGTGCCAGCAGCTACATGCGGGGCGACGCTTTCTTT.

The genes are TRBV4-1 and TRBJ2-7; 8 positions match TRBD2. Per the germline V gene, CDR1 is MGHRA and CDR2 is YSYEKL. V shed 4 bases, J shed 0 bases, and the junction held 11 bases outside the gene matches. The CDR3 has 17 amino acids. The CDR3 loop is CASSPGGGTLNSYEQYF. The CDR3 nucleotides are TGCGCCAGCAGCCCGGGCGGGGGGACACTTAACTCCTACGAGCAGTACTTC.

The table lists this clonotype with many counts. The chain couples TRBV4-3 to TRBJ2-3, with a weak D call TRBD2 (5 bases). Looked up from germline, CDR1 is LGHNA and CDR2 is YSLEER. The CDR3 runs 14 residues. The V end was cut by 1 base, the J end by 3 bases, with 8 bases between. CDR3 in DNA: TGCGCCAGCAGCCAAGGCGGGTATACAGATACGCAGTATTTT. It codes for CASSQGGYTDTQYF.

This clonotype has a handful of counts. The chain combines TRBV5-6 with TRBJ1-6; D gene uncertain. The germline gives CDR1 SGHDT, CDR2 YYEEEE. The V end lost 0 bases, the J end lost 0 bases, and 1 base lay between the germline ends. The CDR3 contains 14 residues. The CDR3 DNA is TGTGCCAGCAGCTTGGTCTCCTATAATTCACCCCTCCACTTT. It encodes CASSLVSYNSPLHF.